This entry lists 25 T cell receptor beta chains sequenced from one sample in a study of CD4 T cells in relation to SARS-CoV-2 and coronaviruses (dated by TCRdb to the early 2020s). CD4+ T cells from unexposed donors were collected before the COVID-19 pandemic (2011-2018). Libraries came from the immunoSEQ multiplex PCR assay. TCRdb stores this immuneACCESS table with in-frame sequences only. Part of the clones is absent; in the studies checked, under half of the shortfall reflects unresolved V genes, and no reason is known for the rest. The sample table records about 59,000 clones; 75% to 90% of these occur just once. 1.3% to 1.5% of the sample is held by the ten biggest clonotypes. Sequenced sample: memory CD4+ T cells from PBMCs. Interpreted using the paper, the cell subset or site label stands for: memory (non-naive) CD4+ T cells. The receptors here all came from a human donor in good health.

The chain couples TRBV7-2 to TRBJ1-6; 7 bases map to TRBD1. The CDR3 has 16 residues. Germline V gives CDR1 SGHTA, CDR2 FQGNSA. With 5 bases clipped from V and 1 base from J, the junction kept 5 bases outside the gene matches. CDR3 in amino acids: CASSVLQGSYNSPLHF. The CDR3 DNA is TGTGCCAGCAGCGTCTTACAGGGGTCCTATAATTCACCCCTCCACTTT. Supplemented by reference TRBV7-2 and TRBJ1-6, the full variable domain reads GAGVSQSPSNKVTEKGKDVELRCDPISGHTALYWYRQSLGQGLEFLIYFQGNSAPDKSGLPSDRFSAERTGGSVSTLTIQRTQQEDSAVYLCASSVLQGSYNSPLHFGNGTRLTVT.

V usage is TRBV28 and J usage is TRBJ1-2, with D perhaps TRBD1 (5 bases). V was pared by 10 bases and J by 2 bases, with 17 bases between. The CDR3 totals 14 residues. Germline CDR1 is MDHEN and CDR2 is SYDVKM. CDR3 residues: CATRFGTANYGYTF. The DNA of the CDR3 is TGTGCCACACGATTCGGGACGGCAAACTATGGCTACACCTTC.

The chain employs TRBV3-1 (or the pseudogene TRBV3-2) and TRBJ1-5, with D unresolved. Trimming took 0 bases from V and 3 from J, leaving 6 bases between them. CDR3 length: 14 residues. Germline V gene lookup returns CDR1 LGHDT and CDR2 YNNKEL (reference sequence). The CDR3 here is CASSQDLHNQPQHF. DNA for the CDR3: TGTGCCAGCAGCCAAGACCTCCACAATCAGCCCCAGCATTTT.

This clone has just one count. The V call is TRBV5-1, the J call TRBJ2-1, with 8 positions matching TRBD2. In germline, CDR1 is SGHRS, CDR2 YFSETQ. Unmatched junction bases numbered 7, after V lost 1 base and J lost 7 bases. The CDR3 is 15 amino acids. The CDR3 loop reads CASSLLSGGGNEQFF. CDR3 DNA: TGCGCCAGCAGCTTGTTGTCGGGAGGGGGAAATGAGCAGTTCTTC.

This chain joins TRBV28 and TRBJ2-3, with D perhaps given as TRBD1 or TRBD2 (5 bases each). The germline V gene encodes CDR1 MDHEN and CDR2 SYDVKM. The V end was cut by 7 bases, the J end by 5 bases, with 22 bases between. CDR3 length: 16 amino acids. CDR3 sequence: CASTHLTGRTVDTQYF. The CDR3 nucleotides read TGTGCCAGCACTCACTTAACAGGACGGACTGTAGATACGCAGTATTTT.

The V and J genes are TRBV3-1 (or the pseudogene TRBV3-2) and TRBJ2-3; D is uncertain. There are 12 residues in the CDR3. CDR1 LGHDT and CDR2 YNNKEL come from the germline V gene (reference sequence). Trimming took off 4 bases at V and 3 bases at J, with 5 bases between the two ends. The CDR3 spells CASSLSTDTQYF. CDR3 nucleotides: TGTGCCAGCAGCCTGAGTACAGATACGCAGTATTTT.

This chain uses TRBV11-3 with TRBJ1-1; D is ambiguous. Germline CDR1 SGHNT, CDR2 YENEEA. This CDR3 spans 13 amino acids. V lost 3 bases, J lost 5 bases, and 10 bases lay in between. CDR3 coding DNA: TGTGCCAGCAGCTTCTTGGGCGGGACTGAAGCTTTCTTT. The encoded protein is CASSFLGGTEAFF.

The chain uses TRBV6-5 and TRBJ2-7, with TRBD2 as a possible D gene (6 bases). The V gene lost 6 bases and the J gene lost 1 base, with 10 bases spanning the gap. Germline loops: CDR1 MNHEY, CDR2 SVGAGI. CDR3 size: 13 residues. CDR3 in amino acids: CASRGRGSYEQYF. In DNA form, the CDR3 reads TGTGCCAGCAGAGGGCGGGGTTCCTACGAGCAGTACTTC.

The chain couples TRBV6-5 to TRBJ2-7; D may be TRBD1 (5 bases). The CDR3 has 14 amino acids. Germline-derived CDR1 and CDR2 are MNHEY and SVGAGI. Trimming shortened V by 6 bases and J by 3 bases, and 15 bases separated the two germline ends. CDR3 loop: CASRAPQGFYEQYF. CDR3 DNA sequence: TGTGCCAGCAGGGCCCCCCAGGGTTTCTACGAGCAGTACTTC.

The V gene is TRBV14, the J gene TRBJ2-1; 11 nucleotides align to TRBD2. The CDR3 totals 18 residues. The V gene's germline CDR1 is SGHDN and CDR2 FVKESK. Trimming cost V 3 bases and J 4 bases; bases outside gene matches: 11. CDR3 residues: CASSHELIAGGLYNEQFF. CDR3 nucleotide sequence: TGTGCCAGCAGCCATGAATTGATAGCGGGAGGGCTTTACAATGAGCAGTTCTTC.

The chain joins TRBV5-1 to TRBJ2-1; 8 bases align to TRBD2. V shed 4 bases and J 6 bases; nucleotides not matched to a gene: 12. CDR1 and CDR2 (germline): SGHRS, YFSETQ. This CDR3 contains 16 residues. In nucleotides, the CDR3 is TGCGCCAGCAGCCTAGTTGTAGCGGGGACCTCCAATGAGCAGTTCTTC. Translated: CASSLVVAGTSNEQFF.

The DNA for the CDR3 is TGTGCCAGCAGCCCGGGACTCAAAGAGACCCAGTACTTC. Translated, it gives CASSPGLKETQYF. The rearrangement links TRBV7-9 to TRBJ2-5; D perhaps matches TRBD2 (6 bases). Germline V gives CDR1 SEHNR, CDR2 FQNEAQ (reference sequence). Trimming cost V 5 bases and J 3 bases, with 10 bases left between them. This CDR3 has 13 amino acids.

The V and J genes are TRBV28 and TRBJ1-5; D is unresolved. CDR3 size: 13 residues. From germline, CDR1 is MDHEN and CDR2 SYDVKM. Trimming took off 3 bases at V and 1 base at J, with 4 bases between the two ends. The CDR3 sequence is CASSFQSNQPQHF. The CDR3 DNA is TGTGCCAGCAGTTTTCAGAGCAATCAGCCCCAGCATTTT.

A few counts support this clone. J is TRBJ2-7 and V is TRBV7-7; TRBD1 aligns across 7 bases. CDR3 length equals 15 residues. The trim removed 0 bases at V and 4 bases at J, leaving 6 bases unmatched. In germline, CDR1 is SSHAT, CDR2 FNYEAQ (reference sequence). CDR3 nucleotides: TGTGCCAGCAGCTTAGCAAGGGGGCCAAAATACGAGCAGTACTTC. This encodes CASSLARGPKYEQYF. Complete variable domain (other parts from reference TRBV7-7 and TRBJ2-7): GAGVSQSPRYKVTKRGQDVTLRCDPISSHATLYWYQQALGQGPEFLTYFNYEAQPDKSGLPSDRFSAERPEGSISTLTIQRTEQRDSAMYRCASSLARGPKYEQYFGPGTRLTVT.

The chain links TRBV29-1 to TRBJ2-3; D is unresolved. Germline V gene lookup returns CDR1 SQVTM and CDR2 ANQGSEA. The CDR3 totals 13 residues. The V and J ends lost 2 bases and 2 bases respectively, with 8 bases between them. The chain's CDR3 is CSVERGTTDTQYF. The CDR3 DNA reads as TGCAGCGTTGAACGAGGCACCACAGATACGCAGTATTTT.

The rearrangement joins TRBV18 to TRBJ2-1; D gene ambiguous. Trimming removed 4 bases at V and 7 bases at J, with 8 bases between. In germline, CDR1 is KGHSH, CDR2 LQKENI. The CDR3 extends over 12 amino acids. CDR3 DNA: TGTGCCAGCTCACTCACGGAGAATGAGCAGTTCTTC. Its protein is CASSLTENEQFF.

The J gene is TRBJ2-3, the V gene TRBV27, with 13 bases fitting TRBD2. The CDR3 extends over 17 amino acids. CDR1 MNHEY and CDR2 SMNVEV come from the germline V gene (reference sequence). Trimming at V came to 3 bases and at J to 4 bases, leaving 7 bases not matched to a gene. CDR3 sequence reads: CASSLQLAGGMADTQYF. CDR3 nucleotide sequence: TGTGCCAGCAGTTTGCAACTAGCGGGAGGGATGGCAGATACGCAGTATTTT.

CDR3 region: CASSFEQGRYEQYF. Written as DNA, the CDR3 is TGTGCCAGCAGCTTTGAGCAGGGGCGCTACGAGCAGTACTTC. The genes are TRBV11-2 and TRBJ2-7; the D gene is possibly TRBD1 (6 bases). Trimming took off 3 bases at V and 3 bases at J, with 12 bases between the two ends. The V gene's germline CDR1 is SGHAT and CDR2 FQNNGV. The CDR3 totals 14 residues.

The V and J genes are TRBV11-2 and TRBJ2-2; 12 nucleotides line up with TRBD2. Germline-derived CDR1 and CDR2 are SGHAT and FQNNGV. V dropped 2 bases and J dropped 4; count of bases not matched to a gene: 8. The CDR3 runs to 18 residues. The CDR3 DNA reads as TGTGCCAGCAGCTTAAAGCTAGCGGGAGGGCCCGGCACCGGGGAGCTGTTTTTT. Residues: CASSLKLAGGPGTGELFF.

The V call is TRBV10-1, the J call TRBJ1-1; 9 bases match TRBD1. The trim removed 5 bases at V and 7 bases at J, leaving 5 bases unmatched. The CDR3 runs 13 residues. From germline, CDR1 is WNHNN and CDR2 SYGVQD (reference sequence). CDR3 nucleotides: TGCGCCAGCAGTAAACAGGGGGCCCATGAAGCTTTCTTT. This gives the protein CASSKQGAHEAFF.

This clone was detected a few times. The chain couples TRBV7-2 to TRBJ2-7, with 7 bases lining up with TRBD1. V lost 3 bases and J lost 4; bases outside the gene matches: 3. The germline V gene encodes CDR1 SGHTA and CDR2 FQGNSA. The CDR3 totals 13 residues. In nucleotides, the CDR3 is TGTGCCAGCAGCTTCCAGGGGGTTTACGAGCAGTACTTC. Its translation is CASSFQGVYEQYF.

The CDR3 sequence is CATSADRGRGGYTF. Here the CDR3 DNA reads TGTGCCACCAGTGCGGACAGGGGGCGCGGTGGCTACACCTTC. The chain links TRBV24-1 to TRBJ1-2; 11 nucleotides agree with TRBD1. CDR3 size: 14 residues. Germline trimming cut 5 bases from V and 7 bases from J; bases unmatched to any gene: 5. CDR1 and CDR2 from the germline V gene are KGHDR and SFDVKD.

This rearrangement joins TRBV6-5 to TRBJ1-6; possible D gene TRBD1, 6 bases. The CDR3 runs to 16 residues. V was cut by 2 bases and J by 5 bases, with 13 bases left in between. Per the germline V gene, CDR1 is MNHEY and CDR2 is SVGAGI. As DNA, the CDR3 is TGTGCCAGCAGTTACATTGGGGGGCTGAATAATTCACCCCTCCACTTT. It codes for CASSYIGGLNNSPLHF.

This chain links TRBV6-6 with TRBJ2-4; the D gene is possibly TRBD1 (5 bases). Germline CDR1 is MNHNY and CDR2 is SVGAGI (reference sequence). The CDR3 is made up of 15 amino acids. Trimming left V 0 bases short and J 7 bases short, with 13 bases between. CDR3 sequence reads: CASSYSFDSSNIQYF. CDR3 bases: TGTGCCAGCAGTTACTCTTTTGACAGTAGCAACATTCAGTACTTC.

The chain recombines TRBV7-9 with TRBJ2-5; the D is unclear. Germline V lookup: CDR1 SEHNR, CDR2 FQNEAQ (reference sequence). V was cut by 3 bases and J by 2 bases, with 7 bases left in between. The CDR3 runs 13 residues. The CDR3 loop reads CASSFPPQETQYF. The CDR3 DNA follows: TGTGCCAGCAGCTTTCCACCACAAGAGACCCAGTACTTC. Using reference TRBV7-9 and TRBJ2-5 for the parts outside the CDR3, the full variable domain is DTGVSQNPRHKITKRGQNVTFRCDPISEHNRLYWYRQTLGQGPEFLTYFQNEAQLEKSRLLSDRFSAERPKGSFSTLEIQRTEQGDSAMYLCASSFPPQETQYFGPGTRLLVL.